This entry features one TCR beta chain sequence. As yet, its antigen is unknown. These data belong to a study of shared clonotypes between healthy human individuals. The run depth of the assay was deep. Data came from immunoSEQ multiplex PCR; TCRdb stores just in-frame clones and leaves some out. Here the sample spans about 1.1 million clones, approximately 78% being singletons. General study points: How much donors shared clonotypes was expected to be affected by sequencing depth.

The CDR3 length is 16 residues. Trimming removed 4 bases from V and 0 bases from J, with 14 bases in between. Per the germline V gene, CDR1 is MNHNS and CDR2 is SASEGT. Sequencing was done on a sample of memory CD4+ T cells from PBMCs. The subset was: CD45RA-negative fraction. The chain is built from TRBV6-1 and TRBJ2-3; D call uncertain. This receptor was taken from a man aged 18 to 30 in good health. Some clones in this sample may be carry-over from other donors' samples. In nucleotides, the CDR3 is TGTGCCAGCAGTGGGGGATCCCTCATAAGCACAGATACGCAGTATTTT. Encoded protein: CASSGGSLISTDTQYF.